A single sample gave rise to the 5 T cell receptor beta chains below, sequenced in a study of T-cell reconstitution after alpha-beta-depleted transplantation in children. The TCRbeta library incorporated unique molecular identifiers. Each CDR3 protein is one row after TCRdb ran MiXCR on the PCR reads. Among some 490,000 distinct CDR3 sequences listed, around 13% were seen once. The starting material was PBMCs from the stem cell graft donor, obtained from the stem cell graft. The receptor set was obtained from a human donor who donated a stem cell graft to a child with combined immunodeficiency.

V and J are TRBV5-1 and TRBJ1-6; weak D call: TRBD1 (5 bases). Between the trimmed V and J ends, which lost 1 base and 7 bases, there was a span of 12 bases. In germline, CDR1 is SGHRS, CDR2 YFSETQ. The CDR3 consists of 15 residues. For the CDR3, the DNA is TGCGCCAGCAGCTTGCCTGGGGACGGAAATTCACCCCTCCACTTT. It codes for CASSLPGDGNSPLHF. The variable domain in full, completed from reference TRBV5-1 and TRBJ1-6, reads KAGVTQTPRYLIKTRGQQVTLSCSPISGHRSVSWYQQTPGQGLQFLFEYFSETQRNKGNFPGRFSGRQFSNSRSEMNVSTLELGDSALYLCASSLPGDGNSPLHFGNGTRLTVT.

V and J are TRBV20-1 and TRBJ2-5, with 9 bases that match TRBD2. The CDR3 runs 15 residues. The germline gives CDR1 DFQATT, CDR2 SNEGSKA (reference sequence). The junction had 16 bases not matched to a gene; V was cut back by 7 bases and J by 7 bases. The DNA for the CDR3 is TGCAGTGGAGATAGCGGGGGACCCGGTGCTGGGACCCAGTACTTC. As protein: CSGDSGGPGAGTQYF.

This clonotype has only a few counts. This chain uses TRBV29-1 with TRBJ2-5, with D possibly matching TRBD1 (5 bases). Trimming removed 5 bases from V and 1 base from J, with 17 bases in between. CDR3 length: 15 amino acids. CDR1 is SQVTM and CDR2 is ANQGSEA in the germline V gene. The CDR3 reads CSVLGRVPTQETQYF. Here the CDR3 DNA reads TGCAGCGTTCTGGGCAGGGTACCAACCCAAGAGACCCAGTACTTC.

This clonotype was detected ten times or more. The chain recombines TRBV12-3 or TRBV12-4 with TRBJ1-1; weak D call: TRBD1 (6 bases). The CDR3 totals 14 residues. V was trimmed by 6 bases and J by 0 bases, leaving 11 bases between them. CDR3 loop: CASSPGTLNTEAFF. CDR3 coding DNA: TGTGCCAGCAGCCCCGGGACACTGAACACTGAAGCTTTCTTT.

This clonotype was seen a handful of times. The rearrangement joins TRBV19 to TRBJ2-3; D is ambiguous. The germline V gene has CDR1 LNHDA and CDR2 SQIVND (reference sequence). This CDR3 comprises 15 residues. Trimming took off 7 bases at V and 1 base at J, with 15 bases between the two ends. The DNA of the CDR3 is TGTGCCAGTATGCCGTCGGGCAGCCGCACAGATACGCAGTATTTT. Translated, it gives CASMPSGSRTDTQYF.